This paragraph reports one T cell receptor beta chain. Data came from immunoSEQ multiplex PCR; TCRdb stores just in-frame clones and leaves some out. Of 30,000 to 35,000 clones listed, less than 97% are singletons. This record comes from a study of circulating and synovial CD4+ cells in juvenile arthritis. The CDR3 sequence is 15 residues long. The trim removed 5 bases at V and 12 bases at J, leaving 14 bases unmatched. Germline loops: CDR1 MDHEN, CDR2 SYDVKM. This chain uses TRBV28 with TRBJ2-7, with 12 bases aligning to TRBD2. The sequenced sample was CD4+ T cells from blood. This sequence was found in a human donor with juvenile idiopathic arthritis. This CDR3 is CASSTARLAGGPLYF. CDR3 bases: TGTGCCAGCAGTACCGCGCGGCTAGCGGGAGGGCCACTGTACTTC.